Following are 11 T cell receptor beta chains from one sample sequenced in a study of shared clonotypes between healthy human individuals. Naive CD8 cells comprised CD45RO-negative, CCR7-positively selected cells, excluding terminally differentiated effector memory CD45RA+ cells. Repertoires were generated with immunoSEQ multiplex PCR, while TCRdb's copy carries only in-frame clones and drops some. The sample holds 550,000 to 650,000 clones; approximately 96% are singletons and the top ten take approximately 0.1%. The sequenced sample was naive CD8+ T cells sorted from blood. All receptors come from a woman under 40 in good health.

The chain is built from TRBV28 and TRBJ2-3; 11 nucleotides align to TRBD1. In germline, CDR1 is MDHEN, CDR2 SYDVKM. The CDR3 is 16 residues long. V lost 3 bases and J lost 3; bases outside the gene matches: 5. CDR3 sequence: CASSLSGTGGTDTQYF. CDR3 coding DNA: TGTGCCAGCAGTTTGTCCGGGACAGGGGGGACAGATACGCAGTATTTT.

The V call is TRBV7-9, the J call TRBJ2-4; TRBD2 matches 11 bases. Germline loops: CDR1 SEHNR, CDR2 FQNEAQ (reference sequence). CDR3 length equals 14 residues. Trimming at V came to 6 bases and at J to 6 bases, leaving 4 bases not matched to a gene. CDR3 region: CASSPTSGRNIQYF. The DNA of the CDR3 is TGTGCCAGCAGTCCCACTAGCGGGAGAAACATTCAGTACTTC.

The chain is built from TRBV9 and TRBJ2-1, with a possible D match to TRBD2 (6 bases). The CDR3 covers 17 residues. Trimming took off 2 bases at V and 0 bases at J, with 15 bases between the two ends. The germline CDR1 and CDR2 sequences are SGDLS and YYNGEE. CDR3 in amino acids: CASSVGGGASSYNEQFF. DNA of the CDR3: TGTGCCAGCAGCGTCGGGGGAGGTGCGAGCTCCTACAATGAGCAGTTCTTC.

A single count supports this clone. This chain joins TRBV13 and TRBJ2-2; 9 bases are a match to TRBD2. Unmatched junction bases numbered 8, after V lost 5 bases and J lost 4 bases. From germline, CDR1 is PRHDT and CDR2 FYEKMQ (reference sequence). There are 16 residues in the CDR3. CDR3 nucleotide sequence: TGTGCCAGCAGCACCCTAGCGGGAAAACCCACCGGGGAGCTGTTTTTT. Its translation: CASSTLAGKPTGELFF.

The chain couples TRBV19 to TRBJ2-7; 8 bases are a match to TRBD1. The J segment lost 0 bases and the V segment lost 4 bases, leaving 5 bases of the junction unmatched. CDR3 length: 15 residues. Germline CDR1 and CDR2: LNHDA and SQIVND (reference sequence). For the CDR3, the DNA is TGTGCCAGTAGTACCAGGACAGGGAGCTCCTACGAGCAGTACTTC. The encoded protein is CASSTRTGSSYEQYF.

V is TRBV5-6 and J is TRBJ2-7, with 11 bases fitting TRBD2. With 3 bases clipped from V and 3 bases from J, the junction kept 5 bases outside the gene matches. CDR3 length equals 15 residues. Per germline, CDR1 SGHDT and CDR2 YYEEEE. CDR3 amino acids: CASSSRLAGNYEQYF. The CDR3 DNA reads TGTGCCAGCAGCTCCCGACTAGCGGGGAACTACGAGCAGTACTTC.

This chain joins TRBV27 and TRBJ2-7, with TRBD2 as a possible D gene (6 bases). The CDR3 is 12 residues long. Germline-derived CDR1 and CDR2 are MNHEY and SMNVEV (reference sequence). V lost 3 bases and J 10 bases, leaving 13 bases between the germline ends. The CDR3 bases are TGTGCCAGCAGTTTGGGGGGAGGCAATCAGTACTTC. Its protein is CASSLGGGNQYF.

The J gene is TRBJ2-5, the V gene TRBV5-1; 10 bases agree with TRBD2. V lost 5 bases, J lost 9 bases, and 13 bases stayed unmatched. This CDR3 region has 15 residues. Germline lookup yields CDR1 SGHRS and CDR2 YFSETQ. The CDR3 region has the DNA TGCGCCAGCAGTTCCGGGACTAGCGCCCTAGGGGCCCAGTACTTC. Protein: CASSSGTSALGAQYF.

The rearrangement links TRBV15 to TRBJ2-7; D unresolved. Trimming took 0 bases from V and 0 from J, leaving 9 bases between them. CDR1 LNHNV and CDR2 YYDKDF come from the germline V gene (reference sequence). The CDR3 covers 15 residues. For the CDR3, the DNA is TGTGCCACCAGCAGAGAGGCAGCCAGCTCCTACGAGCAGTACTTC. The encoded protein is CATSREAASSYEQYF.

DNA for the CDR3: TGTGCCAGCACCGAGGGACACGTGAACACTGAAGCTTTCTTT. Protein product: CASTEGHVNTEAFF. The chain employs TRBV9 and TRBJ1-1; D might be TRBD1 (6 bases). V was clipped by 6 bases and J by 0 bases, with 12 bases between them. This CDR3 has 14 amino acids. CDR1 and CDR2 from the germline V gene are SGDLS and YYNGEE.

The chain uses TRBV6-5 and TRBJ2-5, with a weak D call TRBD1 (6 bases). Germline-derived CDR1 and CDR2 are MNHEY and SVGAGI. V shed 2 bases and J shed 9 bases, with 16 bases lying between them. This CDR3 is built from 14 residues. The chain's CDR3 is CASSYTWDKTSQYF. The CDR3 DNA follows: TGTGCCAGCAGTTACACCTGGGACAAGACATCCCAGTACTTC.